Listed below are T cell receptor beta chains from one sample, sequenced in a study of blood T cell repertoires in COVID-19. Repertoires were generated with immunoSEQ multiplex PCR, while TCRdb's copy carries only in-frame clones and drops some. The sample yields about 300,000 clones, around 90% seen once. The sample was PBMCs or T cells enriched from blood (not recorded which). These TCRs come from a woman in her twenties or thirties who had recovered from COVID-19. Both conserved end residues are part of each CDR3. The D gene is left open where the match is weak. A row's size may be missing; if present it is once, few, many or a size class.

TRBJ2-1,-,TRBD2,TRBV7-7,16,TGTGCTAGCAGCTTAGCTAGCGGGGGGTTGTACAATGAGCAGTTCTTC,CASSLASGGLYNEQFF
TRBJ2-3,-,-,TRBV18,12,TGTGCCAGCTCACCACTAGCGGATACGCAGTATTTT,CASSPLADTQYF
TRBJ1-5,-,-,TRBV3-1/TRBV3-2,13,TGTGCCAGCAGCCAATGGGGGGGGCAGCCCCAGCATTTT,CASSQWGGQPQHF
TRBJ2-7,-,-,TRBV30,14,TGTGCCTGGAGAGAACCGGGGCGGGGAGGCGAGCAGTACTTC,CAWREPGRGGEQYF
TRBJ2-7,few,-,TRBV18,14,TGTGCCAGCTCACGCGAGACAGGCACCTACGAGCAGTACTTC,CASSRETGTYEQYF
TRBJ1-1,-,-,TRBV10-3,14,TGTGCCATCAGTGGCACAGGTGGGAACACTGAAGCTTTCTTT,CAISGTGGNTEAFF
TRBJ1-5,-,TRBD1,TRBV12-3/TRBV12-4,11,TGTGCCAGCAGAGCCGGGACAGTCCAGCATTTT,CASRAGTVQHF
TRBJ2-7,-,-,TRBV5-5,12,TGTGCCAGCAGCTTGGATTGGAGCGAGCAGTACTTC,CASSLDWSEQYF
TRBJ2-5,few,TRBD1,TRBV9,16,TGTGCCAGCAGCGCTAACTGGGACAGGGGGCGGGAGACCCAGTACTTC,CASSANWDRGRETQYF
TRBJ1-1,-,TRBD1,TRBV7-9,19,TGTGCCAGCAGCAACCTAGGGACAGGGGGCGAGCGGCTGAACACTGAAGCTTTCTTT,CASSNLGTGGERLNTEAFF
TRBJ1-3,-,-,TRBV29-1,14,TGCAGCGTTTACTCGCGGGGCTCTGGAAACACCATATATTTT,CSVYSRGSGNTIYF
TRBJ1-4,once,-,TRBV18,12,TGTGCCAGCTCGCCGACAAGGGAAAAACTGTTTTTT,CASSPTREKLFF
TRBJ1-2,-,-,TRBV5-4,13,TGTGCCAGCAGCCCGACAGGAACCTATGGCTACACCTTC,CASSPTGTYGYTF
TRBJ2-1,-,TRBD2,TRBV14,16,TGTGCCAGCAGCCCACAGAGGCTAGCGGGAAATAATGAGCAGTTCTTC,CASSPQRLAGNNEQFF
TRBJ1-5,-,TRBD1,TRBV11-2,14,TGTGCCAGCAGCCTAGACAGGGTTGGACAGCCCCAGCATTTT,CASSLDRVGQPQHF
TRBJ2-1,once,TRBD2,TRBV7-9,18,TGTGCCAGCAGCTTGCCCTTGACTAGCGGGGGGGGACGAGATGAGCAGTTCTTC,CASSLPLTSGGGRDEQFF
TRBJ2-1,-,TRBD2,TRBV18,14,TGTGCCAGCTCACCCGGGGGGGAATACAATGAGCAGTTCTTC,CASSPGGEYNEQFF
TRBJ2-7,-,-,TRBV2,13,TGTGCCAGCAGAGTCGATACCCAGGACAAGCAGTACTTC,CASRVDTQDKQYF
TRBJ1-2,-,TRBD1,TRBV7-3,14,TGTGCCAGCAGCTTAAGCGGGACAGGGTATGGCTACACCTTC,CASSLSGTGYGYTF